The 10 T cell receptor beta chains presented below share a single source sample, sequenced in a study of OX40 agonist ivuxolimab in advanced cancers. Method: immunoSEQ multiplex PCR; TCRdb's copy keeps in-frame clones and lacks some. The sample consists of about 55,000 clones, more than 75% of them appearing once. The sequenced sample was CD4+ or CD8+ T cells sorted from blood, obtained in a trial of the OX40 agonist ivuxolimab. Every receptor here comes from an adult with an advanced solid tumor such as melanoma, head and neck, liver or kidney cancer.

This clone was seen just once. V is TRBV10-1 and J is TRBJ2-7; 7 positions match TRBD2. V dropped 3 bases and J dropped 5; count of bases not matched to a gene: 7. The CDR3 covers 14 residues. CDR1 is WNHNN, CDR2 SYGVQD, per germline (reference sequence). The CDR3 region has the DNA TGCGCCAGCAGTGATCGGGGACTATCTCACGAGCAGTACTTC. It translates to CASSDRGLSHEQYF.

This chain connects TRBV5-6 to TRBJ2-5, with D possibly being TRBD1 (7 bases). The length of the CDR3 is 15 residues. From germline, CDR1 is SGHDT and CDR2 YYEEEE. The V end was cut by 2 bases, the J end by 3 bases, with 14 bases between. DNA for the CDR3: TGTGCCAGCAGCTTATTGGGCAGGGGGGAAGAGACCCAGTACTTC. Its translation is CASSLLGRGEETQYF.

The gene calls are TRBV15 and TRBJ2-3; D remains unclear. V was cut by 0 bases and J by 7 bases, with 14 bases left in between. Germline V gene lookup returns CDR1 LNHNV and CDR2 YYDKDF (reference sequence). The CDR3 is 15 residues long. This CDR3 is CATSREDRSVNTQYF. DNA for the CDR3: TGTGCCACCAGCAGAGAAGATCGATCCGTAAATACGCAGTATTTT. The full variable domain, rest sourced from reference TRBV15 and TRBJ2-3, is DAMVIQNPRYQVTQFGKPVTLSCSQTLNHNVMYWYQQKSSQAPKLLFHYYDKDFNNEADTPDNFQSRRPNTSFCFLDIRSPGLGDTAMYLCATSREDRSVNTQYFGPGTRLTVL.

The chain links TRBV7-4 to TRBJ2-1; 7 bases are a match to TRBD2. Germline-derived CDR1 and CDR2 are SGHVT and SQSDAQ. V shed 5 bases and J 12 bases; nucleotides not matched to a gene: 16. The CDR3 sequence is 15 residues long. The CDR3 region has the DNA TGTGCCAGCAGCGAAGGCGGGGGAGCCAGCTCCGGGCAGTTCTTC. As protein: CASSEGGGASSGQFF.

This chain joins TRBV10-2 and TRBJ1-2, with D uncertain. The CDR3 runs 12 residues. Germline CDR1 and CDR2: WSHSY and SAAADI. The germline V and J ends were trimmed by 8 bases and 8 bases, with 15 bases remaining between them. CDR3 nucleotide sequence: TGCGCCAGCCTCCCCTCAGAGGGCGGCTACACCTTC. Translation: CASLPSEGGYTF.

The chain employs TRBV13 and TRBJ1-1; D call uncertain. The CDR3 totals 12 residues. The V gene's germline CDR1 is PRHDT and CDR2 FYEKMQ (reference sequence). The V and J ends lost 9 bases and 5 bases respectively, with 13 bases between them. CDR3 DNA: TGTGCCAGTGGAATGGAGAGAACTGAAGCTTTCTTT. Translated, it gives CASGMERTEAFF.

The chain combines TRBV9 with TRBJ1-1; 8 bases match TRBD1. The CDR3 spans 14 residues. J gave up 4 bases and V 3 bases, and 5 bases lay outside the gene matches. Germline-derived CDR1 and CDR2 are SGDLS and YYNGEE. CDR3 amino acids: CASSGTTGGTEAFF. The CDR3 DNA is TGTGCCAGCAGCGGGACCACAGGGGGCACTGAAGCTTTCTTT.

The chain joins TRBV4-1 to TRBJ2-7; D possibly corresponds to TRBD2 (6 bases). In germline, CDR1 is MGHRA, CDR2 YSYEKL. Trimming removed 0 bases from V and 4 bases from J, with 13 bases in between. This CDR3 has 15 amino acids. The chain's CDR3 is CASSQEEGRRYEQYF. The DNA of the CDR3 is TGCGCCAGCAGCCAAGAGGAGGGTAGGAGGTACGAGCAGTACTTC.

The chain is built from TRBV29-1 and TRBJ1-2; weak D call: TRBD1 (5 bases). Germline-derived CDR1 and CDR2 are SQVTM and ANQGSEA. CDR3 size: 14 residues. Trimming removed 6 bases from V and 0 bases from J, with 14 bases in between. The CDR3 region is CSVDTGLTNYGYTF. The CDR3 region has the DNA TGCAGCGTAGATACAGGCCTCACTAACTATGGCTACACCTTC. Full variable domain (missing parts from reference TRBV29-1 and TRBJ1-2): SAVISQKPSRDICQRGTSLTIQCQVDSQVTMMFWYRQQPGQSLTLIATANQGSEATYESGFVIDKFPISRPNLTFSTLTVSNMSPEDSSIYLCSVDTGLTNYGYTFGSGTRLTVV.

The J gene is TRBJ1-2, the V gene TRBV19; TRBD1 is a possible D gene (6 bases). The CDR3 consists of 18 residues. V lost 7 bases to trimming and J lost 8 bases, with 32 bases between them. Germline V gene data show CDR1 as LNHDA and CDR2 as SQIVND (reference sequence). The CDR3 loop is CASTSDFPGARGEMGYTF. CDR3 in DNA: TGTGCCAGTACCTCCGATTTTCCAGGGGCGCGGGGTGAGATGGGCTACACCTTC.